This TCR beta chain was recovered during a study of shared clonotypes between healthy human individuals (dated by TCRdb to 2020 to 2021). For context, the study as a whole: Three men and a couple of women, aged 18 to 49 years, made up the cohort. Per donor, three plates each were used for CD4 naive and CD4 memory, two for CD8 naive, and one for CD8 memory. To estimate repertoire size and how much clonotype sharing occurs between individuals, the study deeply sequenced the blood TCR repertoires of roughly 5 healthy adults. To increase sequencing depth and limit assay-specific biases, different laboratories used diverse techniques to prepare libraries and sequence TCR repertoires. Between about 0.85 and 8.9 billion PBMCs per donor were obtained by leukapheresis. What the work shows at the level of the full study, not this receptor alone: Sampling was limited to blood, and TCR repertoires in tissue likely differ from TCR repertoires in blood. Clonotypes shared by all four sorted-subset donors showed higher generation probabilities than non-shared clonotypes. Naive subsets generally had larger estimated clonotype richness than memory subsets did. Pairwise subsampling indicated that sequencing depth was expected to affect the degree of clonotype sharing among donors. Even with the large sequencing depth, rarefaction of the sorted-subset datasets indicated that sequencing was incomplete. When several donors were compared, the shared fraction of clonotypes was around 5% for naive CD4, around 4% for naive CD8, 2% to 2.5% for memory CD4, and around 0.4% for memory CD8. The genetic and exposure-history diversity represented was limited by the small number of donors.

The donors were healthy, HIV-negative adults who had no recently reported acute infections or vaccinations. Only Caucasian adults living in Nashville, Tennessee, USA were represented among the donors. Magnetic negative selection was used to enrich CD4+ T cells, after which naive cells were positively selected on CD45RA and the negative fraction became the memory subset. After blood collection by leukapheresis, PBMCs were isolated using Ficoll-Histopaque density gradient centrifugation and then cryopreserved in the vapor phase of liquid nitrogen. Analytical flow cytometry was used to check the purity and quantity of each magnetically sorted T cell population. From each sorted fraction, genomic DNA was isolated and quantified by UV absorbance on a Nanodrop 2000c. The CDR3 contains 20 residues, cysteine and phenylalanine counted. Only CDR3 DNA is held: 60 bases, read in frame from base 1. As regards this clone: It has no known antigen specificity. Nothing much larger sits one base from this clone, and base qualities are not available.

Using the deep immunoSEQ assay, TCR CDR3 regions were amplified from genomic DNA by multiplex PCR. For each cell subset, the extracted genomic DNA was distributed evenly across all wells of several immunoSEQ 96-well plates, and each plate served as one replicate. Each replicate PCR for sorted subsets received about 220 ng genomic DNA, equal to about 30,000 T cell genomes. The purified libraries were quantified using a Qubit 3.0 fluorometer, sized with a Bioanalyzer 2100, and then quantified again using the KAPA Library Quantification kit. A separate single-read 150-cycle Illumina NextSeq 550 flow cell was used to sequence each immunoSEQ 96-well plate. As for the authors' bioinformatics: The immunoSEQ output contained only junctional sequences without quality scores, so filtering could not match that applied to full-length reads. To assign V/J genes and CDR3, sequences were annotated using PyIR, a Python wrapper for IgBLAST v1.9, with IMGT germline references. Reads were filtered out if the reads had weak V/J assignments (E-value above 1e-6), no CDR3, stop codons, out-of-frame junctions, or ambiguous translated residues. V3J clonotypes were defined by identical inferred V gene, J gene, and CDR3 amino acid sequence. Percentage overlap between repertoires was calculated by dividing the number of shared unique clonotypes by the size of the smaller repertoire. Richness of each repertoire was evaluated using RTK rarefaction, the Chao1 estimator, and Recon v2.1 estimates of unobserved clonotypes. For all TCRbeta clonotypes obtained by the gDNA method from a few donors, generation probabilities were computed with OLGA. TCRdb stores this immuneACCESS table with in-frame sequences only. Part of the clones is absent; in the studies checked, under half of the shortfall reflects unresolved V genes, and no reason is known for the rest. The DNA was the basis for D and trimming; V, J and clone size are from that table. For this sample the table gives about a million clones, of which 70% to 80% were detected only once. In total, the top ten clones hold about 1.5% of the sample.

The chain is made from TRBV1 and TRBJ1-4; TRBD1 is taken as the D call from the table, unchecked against the DNA. TRBV1 is deemed a pseudogene. Material: memory CD4+ T cells sorted from blood. What the cell subset or site label conveys for this sample: CD45RA-negative fraction. The sequence derives from a man between 18 and 29 years old in good health. The CDR3 protein is CTSSQHRTDDTLATNEKLFF. Read as DNA, the sequence is TGCACCAGCAGCCAGCACAGGACGGACGACACCTTAGCAACTAATGAAAAACTGTTTTTT.